The clone carrying this T cell receptor (beta chain) has a handful of counts. Its antigen is undetermined. The data are from a study of response to subunit inactivated influenza vaccine. The length of the CDR3 is 15 residues. V lost 3 bases and J lost 5, with 16 bases in between. TCRdb reprocessed the RT-PCR reads via MiXCR and lists one record per CDR3 protein. The sample consists of about half a million distinct CDR3 sequences, roughly 27% of them appearing once. The study, taken as a whole, reports: The authors suggested that few new T cells are recruited per seasonal influenza vaccination.

This chain links TRBV12-3 or TRBV12-4 with TRBJ2-5, with a possible D match to TRBD1 (7 bases). The receptor was isolated from a man aged 45 to 65 who received an inactivated influenza vaccine. The sample here was CD4+ T cells sorted from PBMCs, taken 4 to 6 days after vaccination. CDR3 sequence: CASSFFSGGSETQYF. The CDR3 coding sequence is TGTGCCAGCAGTTTTTTTTCAGGGGGGTCTGAGACCCAGTACTTC.